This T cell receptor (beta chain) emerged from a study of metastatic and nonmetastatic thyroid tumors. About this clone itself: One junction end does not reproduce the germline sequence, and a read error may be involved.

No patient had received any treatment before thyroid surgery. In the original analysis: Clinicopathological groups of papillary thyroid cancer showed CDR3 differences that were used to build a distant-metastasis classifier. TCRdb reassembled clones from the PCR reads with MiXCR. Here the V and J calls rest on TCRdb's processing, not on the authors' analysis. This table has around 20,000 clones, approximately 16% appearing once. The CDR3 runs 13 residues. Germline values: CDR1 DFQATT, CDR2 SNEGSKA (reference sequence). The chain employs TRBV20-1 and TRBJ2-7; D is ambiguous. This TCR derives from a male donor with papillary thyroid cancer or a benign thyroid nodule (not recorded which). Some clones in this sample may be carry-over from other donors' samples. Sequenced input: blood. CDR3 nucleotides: TGCAGTGCTAGATACCCTATCTCCTACGATCAGTACTTC. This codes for CSARYPISYDQYF.